The clone carrying this T cell receptor (beta chain) was picked up one time. Antigen specificity is unknown. Several immunoSEQ 96-well plates shared each subset's DNA, each plate a replicate. Sequencing used immunoSEQ multiplex PCR; TCRdb keeps in-frame clones, though not all of them. This table holds under 1,100,000 clones, more than 60% found once. Negatively enriched CD4+ T cells were divided by CD45RA into naive and memory. This entry is derived from a study of shared clonotypes between healthy human individuals. On the study more broadly: Donors had three CD4 naive, three CD4 memory, two CD8 naive and one CD8 memory plate apiece. Broader study findings: Researchers sampled blood only, noting tissue repertoires likely differ.

V was trimmed by 1 base and J by 6 bases, leaving 4 bases between them. This CDR3 contains 12 residues. CDR1 is SNHLY, CDR2 FYNNEI, per germline. The receptor's source is a man aged 18 to 29 in good health. The chain recombines TRBV2 with TRBJ2-1; D is undetermined. The sequencing input was memory CD4+ T cells sorted from blood. Subset given: CD45RA-negative fraction. The CDR3 sequence is CASSEVLNEQFF. The DNA of the CDR3 is TGTGCCAGCAGTGAAGTCCTCAATGAGCAGTTCTTC.